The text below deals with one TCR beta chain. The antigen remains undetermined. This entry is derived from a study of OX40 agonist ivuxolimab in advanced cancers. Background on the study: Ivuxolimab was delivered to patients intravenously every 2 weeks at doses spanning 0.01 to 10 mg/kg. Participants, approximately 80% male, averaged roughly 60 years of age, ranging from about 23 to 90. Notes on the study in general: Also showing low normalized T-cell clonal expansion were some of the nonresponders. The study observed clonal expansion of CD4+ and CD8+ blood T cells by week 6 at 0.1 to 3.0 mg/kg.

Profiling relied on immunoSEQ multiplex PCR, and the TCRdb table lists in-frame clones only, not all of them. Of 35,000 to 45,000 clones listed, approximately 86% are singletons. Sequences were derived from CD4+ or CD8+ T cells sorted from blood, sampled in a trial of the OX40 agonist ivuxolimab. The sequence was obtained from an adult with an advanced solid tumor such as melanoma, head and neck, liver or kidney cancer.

In DNA form, the CDR3 reads TGTGCCAGCTCTCCCACGGGACAGGGAACCTATGGCTACACCTTC. This sequence encodes CASSPTGQGTYGYTF. The rearrangement uses TRBV6-1 and TRBJ1-2; 9 positions agree with TRBD1. This CDR3 has 15 residues. Trimming at V came to 8 bases and at J to 4 bases, leaving 11 bases not matched to a gene. CDR1 is MNHNS and CDR2 is SASEGT in the germline V gene.